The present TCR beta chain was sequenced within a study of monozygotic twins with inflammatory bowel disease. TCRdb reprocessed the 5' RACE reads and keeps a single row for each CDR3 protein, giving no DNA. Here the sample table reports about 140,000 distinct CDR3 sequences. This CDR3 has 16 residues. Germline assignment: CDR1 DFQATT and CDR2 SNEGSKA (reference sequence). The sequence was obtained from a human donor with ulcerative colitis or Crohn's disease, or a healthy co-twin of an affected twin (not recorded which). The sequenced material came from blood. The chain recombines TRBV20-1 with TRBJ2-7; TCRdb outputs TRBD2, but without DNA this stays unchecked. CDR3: CSARGTRGGETYEQYF.